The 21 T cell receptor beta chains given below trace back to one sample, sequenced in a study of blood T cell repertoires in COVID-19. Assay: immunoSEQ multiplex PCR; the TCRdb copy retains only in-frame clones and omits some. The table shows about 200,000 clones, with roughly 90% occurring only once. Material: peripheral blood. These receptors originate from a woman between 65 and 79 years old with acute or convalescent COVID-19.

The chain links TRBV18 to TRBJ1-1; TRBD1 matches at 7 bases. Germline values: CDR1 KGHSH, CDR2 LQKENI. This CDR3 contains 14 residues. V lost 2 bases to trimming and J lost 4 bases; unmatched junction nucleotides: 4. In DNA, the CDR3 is TGTGCCAGCTCACCAGACAGGGCAATCACTGAAGCTTTCTTT. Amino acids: CASSPDRAITEAFF. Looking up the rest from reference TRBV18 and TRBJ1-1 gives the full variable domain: NAGVMQNPRHLVRRRGQEARLRCSPMKGHSHVYWYRQLPEEGLKFMVYLQKENIIDESGMPKERFSAEFPKEGPSILRIQQVVRGDSAAYFCASSPDRAITEAFFGQGTRLTVV.

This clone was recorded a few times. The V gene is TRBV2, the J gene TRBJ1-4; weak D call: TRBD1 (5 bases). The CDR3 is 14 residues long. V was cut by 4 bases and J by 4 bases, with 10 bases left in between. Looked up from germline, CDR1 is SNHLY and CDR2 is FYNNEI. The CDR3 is CASSVGRVNEKLFF. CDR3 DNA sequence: TGTGCCAGCAGTGTAGGCAGGGTTAATGAAAAACTGTTTTTT. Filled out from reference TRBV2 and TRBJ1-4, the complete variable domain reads EPEVTQTPSHQVTQMGQEVILRCVPISNHLYFYWYRQILGQKVEFLVSFYNNEISEKSEIFDDQFSVERPDGSNFTLKIRSTKLEDSAMYFCASSVGRVNEKLFFGSGTQLSVL.

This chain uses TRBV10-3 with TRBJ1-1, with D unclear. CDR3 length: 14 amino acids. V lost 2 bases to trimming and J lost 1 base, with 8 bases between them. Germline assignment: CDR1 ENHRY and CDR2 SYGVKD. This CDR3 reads CAISEEGSNTEAFF. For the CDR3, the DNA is TGTGCCATCAGTGAGGAGGGATCGAACACTGAAGCTTTCTTT.

The CDR3 here is CASSSTGPLGTQYF. The CDR3 DNA reads as TGTGCCAGCAGTTCCACAGGTCCTCTGGGGACCCAGTACTTC. This chain uses TRBV28 with TRBJ2-5; D perhaps matches TRBD1 (5 bases). V lost 4 bases, J lost 7 bases, and 16 bases lay in between. CDR1 MDHEN and CDR2 SYDVKM come from the germline V gene. This CDR3 comprises 14 residues. Full variable domain (remainder filled in from reference TRBV28 and TRBJ2-5): DVKVTQSSRYLVKRTGEKVFLECVQDMDHENMFWYRQDPGLGLRLIYFSYDVKMKEKGDIPEGYSVSREKKERFSLILESASTNQTSMYLCASSSTGPLGTQYFGPGTRLLVL.

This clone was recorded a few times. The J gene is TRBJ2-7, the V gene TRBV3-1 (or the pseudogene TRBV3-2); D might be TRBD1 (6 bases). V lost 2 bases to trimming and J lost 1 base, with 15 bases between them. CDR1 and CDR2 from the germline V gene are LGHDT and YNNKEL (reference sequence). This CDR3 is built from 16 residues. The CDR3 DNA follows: TGTGCCAGCAGCCAAACCGACAGGCGTCAATCCTACGAGCAGTACTTC. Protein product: CASSQTDRRQSYEQYF.

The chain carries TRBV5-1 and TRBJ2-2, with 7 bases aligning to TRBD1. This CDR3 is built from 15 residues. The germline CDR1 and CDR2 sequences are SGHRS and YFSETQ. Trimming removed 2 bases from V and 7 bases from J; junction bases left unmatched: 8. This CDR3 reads CASSLQGTLGGELFF. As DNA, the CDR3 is TGCGCCAGCAGCTTACAGGGGACCCTGGGCGGGGAGCTGTTTTTT.

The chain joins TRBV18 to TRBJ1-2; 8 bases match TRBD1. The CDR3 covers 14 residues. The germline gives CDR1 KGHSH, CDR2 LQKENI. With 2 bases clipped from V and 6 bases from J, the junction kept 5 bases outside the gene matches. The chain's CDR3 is CASSPGQGGDGYTF. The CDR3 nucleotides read TGTGCCAGCTCACCAGGACAGGGCGGTGATGGCTACACCTTC.

The CDR3 coding sequence is TGTGCCAGCACCTGGGACAGGGGGTGGAACACTGAAGCTTTCTTT. It yields the protein CASTWDRGWNTEAFF. The rearrangement joins TRBV28 to TRBJ1-1; 11 bases match TRBD1. The length of the CDR3 is 15 residues. Per the germline V gene, CDR1 is MDHEN and CDR2 is SYDVKM. The V gene end was trimmed by 7 bases and the J gene end by 1 base; junction bases not matched to a gene: 5.

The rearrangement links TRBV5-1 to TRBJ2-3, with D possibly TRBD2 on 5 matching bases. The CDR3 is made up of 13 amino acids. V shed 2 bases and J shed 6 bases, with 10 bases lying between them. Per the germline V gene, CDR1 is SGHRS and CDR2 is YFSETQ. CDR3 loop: CASSFPGSDTQYF. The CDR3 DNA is TGCGCCAGCAGCTTCCCGGGAAGCGATACGCAGTATTTT.

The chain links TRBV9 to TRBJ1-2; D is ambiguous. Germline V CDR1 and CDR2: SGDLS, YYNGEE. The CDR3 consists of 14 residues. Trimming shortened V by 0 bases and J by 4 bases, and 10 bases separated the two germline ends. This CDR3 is CASSVAHSTYGYTF. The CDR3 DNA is TGTGCCAGCAGCGTAGCTCACAGCACCTATGGCTACACCTTC.

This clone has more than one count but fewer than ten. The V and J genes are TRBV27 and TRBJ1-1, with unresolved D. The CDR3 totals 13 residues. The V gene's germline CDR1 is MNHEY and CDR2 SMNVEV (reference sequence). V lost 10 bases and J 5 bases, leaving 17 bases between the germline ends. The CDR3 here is CATWSAGWTEAFF. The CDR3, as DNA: TGTGCCACCTGGAGCGCTGGGTGGACTGAAGCTTTCTTT.

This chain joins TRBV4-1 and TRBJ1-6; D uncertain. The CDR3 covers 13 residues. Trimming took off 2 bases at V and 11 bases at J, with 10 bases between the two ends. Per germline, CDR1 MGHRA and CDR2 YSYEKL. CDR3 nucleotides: TGCGCCAGCAGCCAATTGGGGAGAGCACCCCTCCACTTT. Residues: CASSQLGRAPLHF.

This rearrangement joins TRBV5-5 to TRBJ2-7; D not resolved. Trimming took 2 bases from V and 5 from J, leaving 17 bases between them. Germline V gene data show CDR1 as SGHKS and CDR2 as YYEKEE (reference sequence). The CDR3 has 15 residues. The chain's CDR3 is CASSFFRPSAHEQYF. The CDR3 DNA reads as TGTGCCAGCAGCTTCTTTAGGCCGAGCGCACACGAGCAGTACTTC.

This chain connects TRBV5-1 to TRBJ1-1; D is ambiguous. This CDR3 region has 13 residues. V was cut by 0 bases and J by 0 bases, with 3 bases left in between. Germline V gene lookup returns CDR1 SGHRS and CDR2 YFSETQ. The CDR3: CASSLGLNTEAFF. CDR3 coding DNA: TGCGCCAGCAGCTTGGGGCTGAACACTGAAGCTTTCTTT.

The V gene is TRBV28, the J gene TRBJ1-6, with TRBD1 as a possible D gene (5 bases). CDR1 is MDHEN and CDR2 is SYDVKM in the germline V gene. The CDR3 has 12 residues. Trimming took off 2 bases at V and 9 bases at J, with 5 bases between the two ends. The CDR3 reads CASSLRGSPLHF. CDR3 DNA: TGTGCCAGCAGTTTAAGGGGTTCACCCCTCCACTTT.

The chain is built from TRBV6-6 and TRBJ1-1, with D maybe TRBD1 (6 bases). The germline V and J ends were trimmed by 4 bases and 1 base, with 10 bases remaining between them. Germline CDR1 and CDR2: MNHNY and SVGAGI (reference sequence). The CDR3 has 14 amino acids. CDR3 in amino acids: CASSLQTGNTEAFF. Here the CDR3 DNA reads TGTGCCAGCAGTTTGCAGACAGGGAACACTGAAGCTTTCTTT.

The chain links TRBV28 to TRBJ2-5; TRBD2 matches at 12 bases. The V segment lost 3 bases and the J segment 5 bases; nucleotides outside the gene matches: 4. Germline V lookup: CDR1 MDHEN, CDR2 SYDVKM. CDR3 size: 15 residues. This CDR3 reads CASSFLAGGPETQYF. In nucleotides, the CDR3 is TGTGCCAGCAGTTTTCTAGCGGGAGGGCCGGAGACCCAGTACTTC.

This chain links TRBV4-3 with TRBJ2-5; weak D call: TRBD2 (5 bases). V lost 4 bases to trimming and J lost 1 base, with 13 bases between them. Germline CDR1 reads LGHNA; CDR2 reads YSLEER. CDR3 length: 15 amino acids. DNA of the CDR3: TGCGCCAGCAGCCGGGAGACGCACAGCCAAGAGACCCAGTACTTC. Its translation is CASSRETHSQETQYF.

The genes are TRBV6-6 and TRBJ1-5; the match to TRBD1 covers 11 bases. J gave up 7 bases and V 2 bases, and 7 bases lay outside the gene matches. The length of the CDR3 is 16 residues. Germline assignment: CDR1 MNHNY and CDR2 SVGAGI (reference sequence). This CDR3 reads CASSYEDRGRGQPQHF. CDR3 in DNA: TGTGCCAGCAGTTACGAGGACAGGGGGCGTGGACAGCCCCAGCATTTT.

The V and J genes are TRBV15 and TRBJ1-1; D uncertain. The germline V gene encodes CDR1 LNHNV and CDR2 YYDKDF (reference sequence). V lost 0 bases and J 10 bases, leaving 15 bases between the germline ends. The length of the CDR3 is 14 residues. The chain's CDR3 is CATSRDLEGVGAFF. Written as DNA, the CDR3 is TGTGCCACCAGCAGAGATCTGGAGGGCGTGGGAGCTTTCTTT. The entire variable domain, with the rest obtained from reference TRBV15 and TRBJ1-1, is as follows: DAMVIQNPRYQVTQFGKPVTLSCSQTLNHNVMYWYQQKSSQAPKLLFHYYDKDFNNEADTPDNFQSRRPNTSFCFLDIRSPGLGDTAMYLCATSRDLEGVGAFFGQGTRLTVV.

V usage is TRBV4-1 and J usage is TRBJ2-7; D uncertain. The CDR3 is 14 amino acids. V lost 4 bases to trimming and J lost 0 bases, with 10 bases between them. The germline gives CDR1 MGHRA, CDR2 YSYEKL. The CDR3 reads CASSLAGGSYEQYF. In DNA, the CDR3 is TGCGCCAGCAGCCTGGCCGGCGGCTCCTACGAGCAGTACTTC.